This record looks at one TCR beta chain sequence and its context. Antigen specificity is unknown. Trimming removed 1 base at V and 0 bases at J, with 13 bases between. Germline values: CDR1 SGHTA, CDR2 FQGNSA. This CDR3 has 16 residues. The sample is drawn from a study of cytomegalovirus exposure and HLA in healthy donors. Primers included in the PCR were 60 Vbeta and 13 Jbeta primers. Clones were read by immunoSEQ multiplex PCR, and TCRdb kept only the in-frame ones, dropping some. Among fewer than 200,000 clones listed, around 76% were seen once. Study observations and caveats: In vitro checks showed that a few CMV-associated chains really do target CMV antigens. In a later analysis, TCR beta V- and J-gene trimming was associated with a missense DCLRE1C variant. An analysis was carried out at a later point. It showed that HLA-associated TCR beta chains were more clonally expanded than equally common non-associated chains. Rare sequences made up most TCRs, while some public TCRs were found in many donors.

The rearrangement joins TRBV7-2 to TRBJ2-7; D may be TRBD2 (6 bases). Sequences were obtained from PBMCs. This receptor was identified in a man aged 60-69 years in good health and CMV-seronegative. CDR3 sequence reads: CASSLGPGRSSYEQYF. The CDR3 DNA reads as TGTGCCAGCAGCTTAGGTCCCGGGAGAAGCTCCTACGAGCAGTACTTC.